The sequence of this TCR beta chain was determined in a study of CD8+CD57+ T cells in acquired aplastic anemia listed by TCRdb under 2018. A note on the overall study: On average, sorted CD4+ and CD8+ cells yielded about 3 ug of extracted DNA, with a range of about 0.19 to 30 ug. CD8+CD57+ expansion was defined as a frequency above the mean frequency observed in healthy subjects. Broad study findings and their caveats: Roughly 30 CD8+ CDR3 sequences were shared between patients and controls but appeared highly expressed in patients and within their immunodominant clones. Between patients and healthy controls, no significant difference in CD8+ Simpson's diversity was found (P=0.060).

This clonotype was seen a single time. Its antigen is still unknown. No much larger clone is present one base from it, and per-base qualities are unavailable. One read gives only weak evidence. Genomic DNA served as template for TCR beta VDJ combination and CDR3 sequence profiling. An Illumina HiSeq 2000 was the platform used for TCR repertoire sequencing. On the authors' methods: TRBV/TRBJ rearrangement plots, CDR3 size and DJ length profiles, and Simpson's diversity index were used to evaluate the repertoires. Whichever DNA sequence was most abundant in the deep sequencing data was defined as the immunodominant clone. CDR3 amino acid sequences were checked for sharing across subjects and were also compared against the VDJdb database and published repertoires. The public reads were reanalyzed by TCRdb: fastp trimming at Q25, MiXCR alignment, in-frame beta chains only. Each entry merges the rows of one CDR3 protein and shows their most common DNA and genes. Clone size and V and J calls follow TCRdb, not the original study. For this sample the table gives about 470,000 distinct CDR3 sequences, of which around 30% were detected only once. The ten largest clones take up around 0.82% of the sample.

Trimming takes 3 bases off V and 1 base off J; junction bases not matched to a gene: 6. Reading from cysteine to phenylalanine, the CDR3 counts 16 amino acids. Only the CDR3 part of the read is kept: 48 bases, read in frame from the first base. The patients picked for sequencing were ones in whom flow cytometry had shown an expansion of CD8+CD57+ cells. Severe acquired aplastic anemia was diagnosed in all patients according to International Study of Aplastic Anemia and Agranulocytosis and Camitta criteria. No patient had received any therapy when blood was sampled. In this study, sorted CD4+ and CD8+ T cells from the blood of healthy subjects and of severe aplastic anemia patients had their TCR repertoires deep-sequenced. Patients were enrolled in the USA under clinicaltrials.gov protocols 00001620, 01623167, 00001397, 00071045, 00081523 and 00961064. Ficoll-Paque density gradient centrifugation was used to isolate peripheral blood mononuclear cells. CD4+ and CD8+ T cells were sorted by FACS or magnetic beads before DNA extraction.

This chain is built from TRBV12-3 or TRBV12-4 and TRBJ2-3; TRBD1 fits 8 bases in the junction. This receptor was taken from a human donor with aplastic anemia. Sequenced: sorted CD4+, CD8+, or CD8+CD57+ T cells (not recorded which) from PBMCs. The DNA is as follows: TGTGCCAGCAGTTTCCCCAGGGGGCGAGGCACAGATACGCAGTATTTT. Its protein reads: CASSFPRGRGTDTQYF.